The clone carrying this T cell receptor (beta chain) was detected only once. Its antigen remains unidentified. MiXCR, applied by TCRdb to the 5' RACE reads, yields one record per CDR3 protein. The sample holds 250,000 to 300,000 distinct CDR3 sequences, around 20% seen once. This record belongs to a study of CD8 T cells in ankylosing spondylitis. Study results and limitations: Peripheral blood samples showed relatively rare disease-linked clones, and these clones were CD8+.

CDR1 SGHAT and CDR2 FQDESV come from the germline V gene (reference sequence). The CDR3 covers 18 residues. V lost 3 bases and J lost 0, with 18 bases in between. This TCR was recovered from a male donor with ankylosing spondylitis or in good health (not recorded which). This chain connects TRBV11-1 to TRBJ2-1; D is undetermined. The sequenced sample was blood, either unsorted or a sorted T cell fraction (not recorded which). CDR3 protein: CASSFHPRVTSSYNEQFF. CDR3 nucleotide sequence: TGTGCCAGCAGCTTCCACCCGCGCGTGACGAGCTCCTACAATGAGCAGTTCTTC.